Shown below are 14 T cell receptor beta chains from a single sample sequenced in a study of T cells in women clearing cervical HPV infection. Generated by immunoSEQ multiplex PCR, the TCRdb table keeps only in-frame clones and is missing some. This sample's table has about 24,000 clones. Sequenced: blood buffy coat. These receptors were obtained from a woman aged 18 to 69 with a cervical HPV16 infection that either progressed to CIN3+ or cleared (not recorded which).

A remark on this clone: The observed sequence ends 3 residues before the CDR3 terminus, with the missing tail filled in from the germline J gene. V usage is TRBV5-1 and J usage is TRBJ2-1; the match to TRBD2 covers 15 bases. V was clipped by 1 base and J by 6 bases; unmatched bases: 8. The CDR3 runs 18 residues. Looked up from germline, CDR1 is SGHRS and CDR2 is YFSETQ. Incomplete CDR3 DNA: TGCGCCAGCAGCTTGATGCCTCGGACTAGCGGGGGGGTCAATGAG. It specifies CASSLMPRTSGGVNE. The whole CDR3 protein is CASSLMPRTSGGVNEQFF. Combining the CDR3 with reference TRBV5-1 and TRBJ2-1 gives the whole variable domain KAGVTQTPRYLIKTRGQQVTLSCSPISGHRSVSWYQQTPGQGLQFLFEYFSETQRNKGNFPGRFSGRQFSNSRSEMNVSTLELGDSALYLCASSLMPRTSGGVNEQFFGPGTRLTVL.

About this clone: The read terminates 3 residues before the CDR3 end, so the remaining end is supplied by the germline J gene. The gene calls are TRBV19 and TRBJ1-2; D is possibly TRBD1 (5 bases). There are 14 residues in the CDR3. In germline, CDR1 is LNHDA, CDR2 SQIVND (reference sequence). The CDR3 spells CASSMRRGSLGYTF. Partial CDR3 DNA: TGTGCCAGTAGTATGCGGAGGGGCTCCTTGGGC.

In the case of this clone: The CDR3 end is not reached by the read, which stops 3 residues before it; the germline J gene fills it in. The V gene is TRBV20-1, the J gene TRBJ2-6; possibly TRBD1 for D (5 bases). This CDR3 is built from 16 residues. Trimming took off 3 bases at V and 0 bases at J, with 12 bases between the two ends. Germline V CDR1 and CDR2: DFQATT, SNEGSKA (reference sequence). The covered CDR3 bases are TGCAGTGCTAGTCAGGGTCCCAGCTCTGGGGCCAACGTC. This codes for CSASQGPSSGANV. The full CDR3 is CSASQGPSSGANVLTF.

By frequency, this clone is medium-sized (0.01 to 0.1%). The read terminates 3 residues ahead of where the CDR3 ends, so the germline J gene completes it. The chain is built from TRBV13 and TRBJ2-3; perhaps TRBD2 as D (6 bases). With 5 bases removed from V and 0 bases from J, the gap between germline ends came to 24 bases. CDR3 length: 19 amino acids. The germline V gene has CDR1 PRHDT and CDR2 FYEKMQ (reference sequence). CDR3 DNA (partial): TGTGCCAGCAGCCCAGCTAGCGTGACGGGTCCCGATAGCACAGATACG. It yields the protein CASSPASVTGPDSTDT. The whole CDR3 region reads CASSPASVTGPDSTDTQYF.

With regard to this clone: The read ends 3 residues shy of where the CDR3 ends; the end is completed using the germline J gene. J is TRBJ2-5 and V is TRBV25-1; D might be TRBD1 (7 bases). There are 14 residues in the CDR3. The germline CDR1 and CDR2 sequences are MGHDK and SYGVNS. Trimming shortened V by 4 bases and J by 3 bases, and 12 bases separated the two germline ends. CDR3 DNA, as far as it was read: TGTGCCAGCAGTGGGAGGGACAGAGAAGAGACC. It encodes CASSGRDREET. The full-length CDR3 reads as CASSGRDREETQYF.

As to this clone: From the germline J gene comes the end of the CDR3, since the read stops 3 residues before it. V and J are TRBV29-1 and TRBJ1-1; D ambiguous. CDR1 is SQVTM and CDR2 is ANQGSEA in the germline V gene. The V and J ends lost 6 bases and 4 bases respectively, with 9 bases between them. The CDR3 runs to 11 residues. The chain's CDR3 is CSVVGFTEAFF. Partial CDR3 DNA: TGCAGCGTGGTAGGGTTCACTGAA.

The CDR3: CASSLGLERNYGYTF. CDR3 bases read: TGTGCCAGCAGCTTAGGCCTAGAAAGGAACTATGGC. The chain joins TRBV13 to TRBJ1-2; D remains unclear. The CDR3 extends 3 residues past the end of the read, so its final part is completed from the germline J gene. V lost 0 bases to trimming and J lost 2 bases, with 10 bases between them. Germline values: CDR1 PRHDT, CDR2 FYEKMQ (reference sequence). The CDR3 spans 15 residues.

To note about this clone: The CDR3 goes on 3 residues after the read ends, and that part is filled in from the germline J gene. The chain combines TRBV5-4 with TRBJ1-2, with TRBD1 identical over 8 bases. The CDR3 sequence is 14 residues long. Germline V gene data show CDR1 as SGHNT and CDR2 as YYREEE (reference sequence). V lost 5 bases and J lost 2; bases outside the gene matches: 5. The CDR3 sequence: CASRAGQANYGYTF. CDR3 bases read: TGTGCCAGCAGGGCGGGACAGGCCAACTATGGC.

As to this clone: The CDR3 goes on 3 residues after the read ends, and that part is filled in from the germline J gene. The gene calls are TRBV7-9 and TRBJ2-5; 12 bases align to TRBD1. The CDR3 loop spans 15 amino acids. Losses at the gene ends were 5 bases for V and 1 base for J; bases not matched to a gene: 2. Germline V CDR1 and CDR2: SEHNR, FQNEAQ (reference sequence). The CDR3 spells CASSEGQGAQETQYF. The CDR3 bases that were read are TGTGCCAGCAGCGAGGGACAGGGGGCCCAAGAGACC.

Regarding this clone: The read is 3 residues too short to cover the CDR3 end, so that end is filled in from the germline J gene. The V call is TRBV18, the J call TRBJ1-2; D perhaps matches TRBD1 (5 bases). This CDR3 has 15 residues. Germline assignment: CDR1 KGHSH and CDR2 LQKENI. CDR3 region: CASSQGLAGNNDYTF. Incomplete CDR3 DNA: TGTGCCAGCTCCCAGGGACTAGCGGGGAACAATGAC.

Worth noting for this clone: Sequencing ends 3 residues short of the CDR3 end; the germline J gene provides the rest. This chain joins TRBV7-9 and TRBJ1-1; D gene ambiguous. Germline V CDR1 and CDR2: SEHNR, FQNEAQ (reference sequence). V was cut by 5 bases and J by 1 base, with 14 bases left in between. The CDR3 totals 15 residues. The CDR3 bases that were read are TGTGCCAGCAGCCCACCCCGCAACGGGAACACTGAA. Translating it yields CASSPPRNGNTE. The full CDR3 protein is CASSPPRNGNTEAFF.

A remark on this clone: Read coverage stops 3 residues before the CDR3 terminus; the germline J gene supplies the remainder. V usage is TRBV19 and J usage is TRBJ1-1; a weak D match, TRBD1 (5 bases). V lost 4 bases and J lost 3, with 12 bases in between. Germline loops: CDR1 LNHDA, CDR2 SQIVND (reference sequence). The CDR3 sequence is 14 residues long. The CDR3 spells CASSNQGSYTEAFF. The sequenced CDR3 bases are TGTGCCAGTAGTAACCAGGGTTCTTACACTGAA.

Measured by frequency, this clone is medium-sized. The CDR3 end falls 3 residues outside the read, so it is completed with the germline J gene. V and J are TRBV7-3 and TRBJ2-5; D call uncertain. The germline gives CDR1 SGHTA, CDR2 FQGTGA. Deletions cut 1 base from V and 2 bases from J, with 8 bases between. The length of the CDR3 is 14 residues. The sequenced CDR3 bases are TGTGCCAGCAGCTTAAATGGGCTGCAAGAGACC. Protein product: CASSLNGLQET. The entire CDR3 protein reads CASSLNGLQETQYF.

In regard to this clone: The read terminates 3 residues ahead of where the CDR3 ends, so the germline J gene completes it. The chain employs TRBV10-3 and TRBJ1-5, with 7 nucleotides matching TRBD1. V shed 8 bases and J 3 bases; nucleotides not matched to a gene: 4. The CDR3 is made up of 13 amino acids. Germline V lookup: CDR1 ENHRY, CDR2 SYGVKD. This CDR3 reads CAIRDSHNQPQHF. Incomplete CDR3 DNA: TGTGCCATCCGGGACAGTCACAATCAGCCC.